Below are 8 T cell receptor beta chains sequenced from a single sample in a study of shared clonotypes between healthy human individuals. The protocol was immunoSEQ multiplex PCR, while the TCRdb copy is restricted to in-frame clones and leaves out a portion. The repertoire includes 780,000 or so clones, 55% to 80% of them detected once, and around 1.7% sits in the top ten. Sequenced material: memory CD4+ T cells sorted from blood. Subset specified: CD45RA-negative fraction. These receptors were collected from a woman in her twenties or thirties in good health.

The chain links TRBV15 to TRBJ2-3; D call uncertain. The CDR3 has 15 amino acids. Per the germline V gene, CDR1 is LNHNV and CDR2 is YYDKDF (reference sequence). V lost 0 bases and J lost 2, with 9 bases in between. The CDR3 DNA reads TGTGCCACCAGCAGAGAGAAGAAGCCCACAGATACGCAGTATTTT. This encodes CATSREKKPTDTQYF.

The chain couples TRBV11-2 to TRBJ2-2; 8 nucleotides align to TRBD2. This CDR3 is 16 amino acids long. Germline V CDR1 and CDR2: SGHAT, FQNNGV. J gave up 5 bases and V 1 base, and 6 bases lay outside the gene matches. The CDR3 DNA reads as TGTGCCAGCAGCTTAGGGTTTAGCGGGAAAACCGGGGAGCTGTTTTTT. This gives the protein CASSLGFSGKTGELFF.

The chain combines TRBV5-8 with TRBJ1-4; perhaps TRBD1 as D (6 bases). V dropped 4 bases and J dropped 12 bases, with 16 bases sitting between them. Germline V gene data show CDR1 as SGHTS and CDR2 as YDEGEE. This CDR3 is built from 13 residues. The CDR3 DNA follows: TGTGCCAGCAGCACACAACAGGGTCTGGAACTGTTTTTT. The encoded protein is CASSTQQGLELFF.

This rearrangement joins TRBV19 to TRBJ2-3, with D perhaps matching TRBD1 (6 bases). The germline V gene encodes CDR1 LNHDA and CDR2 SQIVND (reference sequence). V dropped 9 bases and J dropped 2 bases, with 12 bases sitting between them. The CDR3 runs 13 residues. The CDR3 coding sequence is TGTGCCAGCCTCAGGGGCGACACAGATACGCAGTATTTT. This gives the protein CASLRGDTDTQYF.

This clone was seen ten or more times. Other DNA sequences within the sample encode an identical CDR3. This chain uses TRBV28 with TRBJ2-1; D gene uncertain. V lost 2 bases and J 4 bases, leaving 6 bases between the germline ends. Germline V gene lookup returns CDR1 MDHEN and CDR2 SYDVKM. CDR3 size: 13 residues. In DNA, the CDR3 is TGTGCCAGCAGTTTAGGCTTGTACAATGAGCAGTTCTTC. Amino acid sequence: CASSLGLYNEQFF.

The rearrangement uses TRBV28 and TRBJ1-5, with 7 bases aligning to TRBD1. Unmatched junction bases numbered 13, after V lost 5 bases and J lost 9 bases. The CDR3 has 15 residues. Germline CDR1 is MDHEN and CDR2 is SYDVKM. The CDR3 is CASSQRQGGGRPQHF. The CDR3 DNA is TGTGCCAGCAGTCAGCGACAGGGTGGGGGGCGGCCCCAGCATTTT.

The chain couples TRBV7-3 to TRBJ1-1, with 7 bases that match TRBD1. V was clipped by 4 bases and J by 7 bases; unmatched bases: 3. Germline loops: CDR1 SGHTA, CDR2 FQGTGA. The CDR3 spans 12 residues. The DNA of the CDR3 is TGTGCCAGCAGCTCTAGGACAGGTGAAGCTTTCTTT. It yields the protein CASSSRTGEAFF.

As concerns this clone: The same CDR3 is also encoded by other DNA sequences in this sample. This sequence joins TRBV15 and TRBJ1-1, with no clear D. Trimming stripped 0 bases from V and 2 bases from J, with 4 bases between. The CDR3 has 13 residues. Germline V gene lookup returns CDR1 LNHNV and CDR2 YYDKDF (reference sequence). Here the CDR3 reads CATSRDRNTEAFF. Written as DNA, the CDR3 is TGTGCCACCAGCAGAGATAGAAACACTGAAGCTTTCTTT.